What follows are 16 T cell receptor beta chains derived from one specimen sequenced in a study of T cell repertoires in cytomegalovirus infection. No cognate antigen is known for these TCRs. TCRdb reprocessed the reads with MiXCR, giving one entry per CDR3 protein. This table has roughly 500,000 distinct CDR3 sequences, roughly a third appearing once. The sequencing here drew on cultured PBMCs, taken from culture after CMV antigen stimulation. Receptors originate from a human donor in good health (CMV status not recorded). Some clones in this sample may be carry-over from other donors' samples.

This clonotype was seen only a few times. V gene TRBV29-1 combines with J gene TRBJ2-7; 12 bases line up with TRBD2. Unmatched junction bases numbered 2, after V lost 2 bases and J lost 0 bases. Germline V gene sequence: CDR1 SQVTM, CDR2 ANQGSEA. The CDR3 is 15 residues long. CDR3 in DNA: TGCAGCGTTGAAACGACTAGCGGGAGCTCCTACGAGCAGTACTTC. Translation: CSVETTSGSSYEQYF.

The sample holds many counts of this clonotype. The chain uses TRBV7-2 and TRBJ2-5; either TRBD1 or TRBD2 may supply D (6 bases each). The CDR3 has 14 amino acids. Between the trimmed V and J ends, which lost 4 bases and 7 bases, there was a span of 16 bases. From germline, CDR1 is SGHTA and CDR2 FQGNSA. The DNA of the CDR3 is TGTGCCAGCAGCTCCAGAGGGGGGCGAGGGACCCAGTACTTC. Translation: CASSSRGGRGTQYF.

The table lists this clonotype with a few counts. The rearrangement links TRBV4-1 to TRBJ1-3; perhaps TRBD1 as D (5 bases). Trimming pared 1 base from V and 4 bases from J, leaving 17 bases between. CDR1 is MGHRA and CDR2 is YSYEKL in the germline V gene. This CDR3 has 17 amino acids. Here the CDR3 reads CASSQVPPGTAGNTIYF. CDR3 DNA: TGCGCCAGCAGCCAAGTCCCTCCCGGGACGGCGGGAAACACCATATATTTT.

CDR3 coding DNA: TGCAGCGTTGAATGGGAGAATGAAGATACGCAGTATTTT. It specifies CSVEWENEDTQYF. This chain connects TRBV29-1 to TRBJ2-3; tentatively, D is TRBD2 (5 bases). Between the trimmed V and J ends, which lost 2 bases and 5 bases, there was a span of 11 bases. The CDR3 runs 13 residues. Germline V gene data show CDR1 as SQVTM and CDR2 as ANQGSEA.

In this sample, this clonotype turned up a few times. The rearrangement joins TRBV20-1 to TRBJ2-6; D remains unclear. With 7 bases removed from V and 0 bases from J, the gap between germline ends came to 10 bases. The CDR3 totals 14 residues. Germline V CDR1 and CDR2: DFQATT, SNEGSKA (reference sequence). This CDR3 reads CSVTSRSGANVLTF. The CDR3 coding sequence is TGCAGTGTCACGTCCCGCTCTGGGGCCAACGTCCTGACTTTC.

The rearrangement joins TRBV20-1 to TRBJ2-3; TRBD2 aligns across 12 bases. The CDR3 has 17 residues. V trimming: 5 bases; J trimming: 0 bases; junction bases outside the gene matches: 9. Germline V lookup: CDR1 DFQATT, CDR2 SNEGSKA (reference sequence). The CDR3 region has the DNA TGCAGTGCTCCCGGACTAGCGGGAAGAGGGAGCACAGATACGCAGTATTTT. It specifies CSAPGLAGRGSTDTQYF.

The chain recombines TRBV6-2 or TRBV6-3 with TRBJ2-7; TRBD1 might be the D (6 bases). Germline V lookup: CDR1 MNHEY, CDR2 SVGEGT. The CDR3 length is 12 residues. The ends were cut back, 5 bases at V and 3 bases at J, with 8 bases in the middle. CDR3 in DNA: TGTGCCAGCAGTAGACAGGTCTACGAGCAGTACGTC. Its translation is CASSRQVYEQYV.

The CDR3 DNA reads TGTGCCAGCAGTAAACGGGACAGGGGCTCCGATGGGGGAAACACCATATATTTT. As protein: CASSKRDRGSDGGNTIYF. The chain employs TRBV28 and TRBJ1-3; TRBD1 aligns across 10 bases. The CDR3 is 18 residues long. CDR1 MDHEN and CDR2 SYDVKM come from the germline V gene. Trimming took 5 bases from V and 4 from J; bases not matched to a gene: 14. Combining the CDR3 with reference TRBV28 and TRBJ1-3 gives the whole variable domain DVKVTQSSRYLVKRTGEKVFLECVQDMDHENMFWYRQDPGLGLRLIYFSYDVKMKEKGDIPEGYSVSREKKERFSLILESASTNQTSMYLCASSKRDRGSDGGNTIYFGEGSWLTVV.

CDR3 amino acids: CASRSGTSGNTGELFF. For the CDR3, the DNA is TGTGCCAGCAGGAGCGGGACTAGCGGGAACACCGGGGAGCTGTTTTTT. V gene TRBV6-6 combines with J gene TRBJ2-2, with 11 bases lining up with TRBD2. J lost 1 base, V lost 6 bases, and 4 bases had no gene match. The germline V gene has CDR1 MNHNY and CDR2 SVGAGI (reference sequence). The length of the CDR3 is 16 residues.

The V call is TRBV4-1, the J call TRBJ2-1; 16 bases are a match to TRBD2. Trimming at V came to 5 bases and at J to 10 bases, leaving 8 bases not matched to a gene. The CDR3 runs to 16 residues. Germline V gene sequence: CDR1 MGHRA, CDR2 YSYEKL. Here the CDR3 reads CASSSGTSGRAGEQFF. Here the CDR3 DNA reads TGCGCCAGCAGCTCGGGGACTAGCGGGAGGGCCGGGGAGCAGTTCTTC.

The rearrangement links TRBV5-4 to TRBJ2-1, with a possible D match to TRBD1 (7 bases). This CDR3 contains 14 residues. V was trimmed by 2 bases and J by 8 bases, leaving 14 bases between them. Germline values: CDR1 SGHNT, CDR2 YYREEE (reference sequence). The CDR3 loop reads CASSFQGGTDEQFF. The DNA for the CDR3 is TGTGCCAGCAGCTTTCAGGGGGGAACGGATGAGCAGTTCTTC.

Notes on this clonotype: A much more abundant neighbour one base away suggests this may be a read error. It is unclear where the CDR3 begins or ends on the DNA, so no DNA is shown, and the CDR3 is as TCRdb lists it. The gene calls are TRBV6-2 or TRBV6-3 and TRBJ2-5; TRBD1, the D gene given by the table, was not confirmed from the DNA. CDR1 is MNHEY and CDR2 is SVGEGT in the germline V gene. Inclusive of both ends, the CDR3 amounts to 15 amino acids. This CDR3 is CASSWGQGAQETKYF.

The chain couples TRBV5-4 to TRBJ1-6; no clear D gene. CDR1 is SGHNT, CDR2 YYREEE, per germline (reference sequence). This CDR3 is built from 13 residues. The V and J ends lost 9 bases and 8 bases respectively, with 15 bases between them. This CDR3 reads CATHVGYHSPLHF. In DNA, the CDR3 is TGTGCCACTCACGTTGGGTATCATTCACCCCTCCACTTT.

V is TRBV6-2 or TRBV6-3 and J is TRBJ2-1; D uncertain. This CDR3 has 12 amino acids. In germline, CDR1 is MNHEY, CDR2 SVGEGT. V was clipped by 2 bases and J by 8 bases, with 7 bases between them. Here the CDR3 reads CASSYLDYEQFF. Here the CDR3 DNA reads TGTGCCAGCAGTTACCTAGATTATGAGCAGTTCTTC.

This clonotype occurred many times. V is TRBV7-2 and J is TRBJ2-1, with D hard to call. Trimming removed 1 base at V and 7 bases at J, with 8 bases between. This CDR3 is 13 amino acids long. Germline CDR1 reads SGHTA; CDR2 reads FQGNSA. CDR3 loop: CASSLDTRNEQFF. In DNA, the CDR3 is TGTGCCAGCAGCTTAGATACCAGAAATGAGCAGTTCTTC.

The J gene is TRBJ2-2, the V gene TRBV24-1; tentative D call: TRBD2 (6 bases). This CDR3 is 13 amino acids long. The germline gives CDR1 KGHDR, CDR2 SFDVKD. The V and J ends lost 3 bases and 6 bases respectively, with 7 bases between them. The CDR3 DNA reads as TGTGCCACCAGTGATCCGGGGGCCGGGGAGCTGTTTTTT. Translation: CATSDPGAGELFF.